This T cell receptor (beta chain) originates from a study of blood T cell repertoires in COVID-19. Germline values: CDR1 SGHNT, CDR2 YYREEE (reference sequence). V lost 4 bases and J 3 bases, leaving 13 bases between the germline ends. This CDR3 contains 14 residues. In the study's own analysis: Estimates of nucleated cell counts were drawn from the amplification of reference gene primers. Measured with immunoSEQ multiplex PCR; TCRdb has only the in-frame clones, and not every one. V and J calls and clone size follow that table, whereas D and trimming were derived from the DNA. The sample carries some 150,000 clones, 89% recorded once. Researchers sorted participants into cohorts using their self-reported clinical history. Recovery meant two consecutive negative NP/OP PCR tests, professional clearance, or resolved symptoms.

Sequences were obtained from PBMCs or T cells enriched from blood (not recorded which). This chain uses TRBV5-4 with TRBJ1-1; perhaps TRBD1 as D (6 bases). The TCR comes from a woman aged 18-30 years who had recovered from COVID-19. The CDR3 loop reads CASSREDRDTEAFF. CDR3 DNA: TGTGCCAGCAGCCGAGAGGACAGAGACACTGAAGCTTTCTTT. Full variable domain (outside the CDR3, taken from reference TRBV5-4 and TRBJ1-1): ETGVTQSPTHLIKTRGQQVTLRCSSQSGHNTVSWYQQALGQGPQFIFQYYREEENGRGNFPPRFSGLQFPNYSSELNVNALELDDSALYLCASSREDRDTEAFFGQGTRLTVV.